This T cell receptor (beta chain) originates from a study of graft-versus-host responses after intestinal transplantation (dated by TCRdb to the early 2020s). About the investigation overall: Recipients received multivisceral, liver-intestinal, or isolated intestinal transplants. Every recipient was given anti-thymocyte globulin induction, followed by around three years of maintenance tacrolimus and steroids. After intestinal transplantation, graft-versus-host and host-versus-graft alloreactive T cell clones in the graft, circulation and bone marrow were tracked using bulk TCR-beta CDR3 sequencing. Alloreactive clones were identified by sequencing pre-transplant mixed lymphocyte reaction products and comparing these products with unstimulated pre-transplant donor and recipient T cells. A cohort of 20 to 25 intestinal transplant recipients, including one retransplant, was enrolled, and a few patients lacking pretransplant specimens were excluded. A peak of at least 4% donor T cells among recipient peripheral blood mononuclear cells was the definition used for donor T cell macrochimerism. Rather than being sequenced by the commercial service, samples from three later patients were sequenced in-house on an Illumina MiSeq and processed with MiXCR. The study at large found these results: Conclusions were limited by the relatively low number and heterogeneity of intestinal transplant patients. GvH clones were found in recipient bone marrow, and some of the GvH clones appeared earlier in ileal mucosa or blood, which is consistent with an intestinal mucosal origin. In patients with donor T cell macrochimerism, the allografts had high GvH to HvG T cell clonal ratios. Peak levels of circulating GvH clones were associated with declines in HvG clones early after transplant.

The CDR1 and CDR2 encoded by the germline V gene are MNHEY and SVGAGI. The V and J ends are trimmed by 2 bases and 8 bases, leaving 10 bases between them. The CDR3 sequence holds 13 residues, the cysteine and phenylalanine included. The only DNA kept is the CDR3, 39 bases in frame from the first base. In the first month after transplant, blood samples were collected up to 4 times, and after that at least monthly when available. In its sample, this clone was seen once. Its recognized antigen is unknown. No base qualities exist here, and no much larger clone lies one base off it. The method behind the library was the immunoSEQ multiplex PCR assay. High-throughput TCR-beta CDR3 sequencing of genomic DNA from most patients was performed by Adaptive Biotechnologies. Per the authors' processing: TCR sequencing data for approximately 17 patients were retrieved from Adaptive's ImmunoSEQ software; a few other patients were processed with MiXCR and VDJtools. CDR3 nucleotide sequences shared between donor and recipient were removed because their origin could not be assigned. To count as alloreactive, a clone needed at least 2-fold expansion over unstimulated cells and a minimum CFSE-low frequency of 0.002% (template counts) or 0.001% (read counts). A clone was considered mappable if detected in the sequenced pre-transplant spleen, lymph node, or MLR CFSE-low populations of the donor or recipient. The cumulative frequency of alloreactive clones was calculated as a percentage of all sequences, weighted by copy number. The clones in this table, taken by TCRdb from immuneACCESS, are in-frame only. Not every clone is retained; where verified, under half of the shortfall comes from an unresolved V gene, and the cause of the rest is unknown. V and J calls plus clone size are reproduced from that table; the DNA served to infer D and trimming. The sample profile shows 20,000 to 30,000 clones; 70% to 90% of them were found once. In total, the top ten clones hold 0.96% of the sample.

The sequencing here drew on PBMCs, taken roughly 69 weeks after intestinal transplant. This receptor chain uses TRBV6-5 and TRBJ2-1, and TRBD2 may be the D gene, going by 6 matching bases. This sequence originates from a human patient who received an intestinal transplant, so some T cells may come from the graft donor. CDR3 region: CASSYRETDEQFF. The bases are TGTGCCAGCAGTTACCGGGAGACGGATGAGCAGTTCTTC.